This TCR beta chain was recorded in a study of cytomegalovirus exposure and HLA in healthy donors. Study-wide findings and caveats: Later work found that TCR association rates differed between HLA loci; DRB1 had the most and HLA-C the fewest.

Concerning this clone: Its antigen is unknown.

This PCR relied on a set of 60 Vbeta primers and 13 Jbeta primers. Per the study methods: Per a later analysis, the number of unique TCR beta chains was some 80 million, of which about 10 million were shared. Data came from immunoSEQ multiplex PCR; TCRdb stores just in-frame clones and leaves some out. The DNA gave D and trimming, while V, J and clone size come from that table. The table shows roughly 150,000 clones, with around 80% occurring only once. Germline assignment: CDR1 SGHNT and CDR2 YENEEA. The CDR3 length is 16 residues. Losses at the gene ends were 4 bases for V and 10 bases for J; bases not matched to a gene: 11.

The sequenced sample consisted of PBMCs. The TCR comes from a woman under 30 in good health and CMV-seronegative. The V gene is TRBV11-3, the J gene TRBJ2-1, with 12 bases fitting TRBD1. Here the CDR3 reads CASSSHPGQGAGEQFF. The CDR3 DNA reads TGTGCCAGCAGCTCACACCCGGGACAGGGGGCGGGGGAGCAGTTCTTC.